The clone carrying this TCR beta chain was seen a few times. The target antigen is unknown. CDR1 and CDR2 (germline): DFQATT, SNEGSKA (reference sequence). Trimming cost V 6 bases and J 0 bases, with 20 bases left between them. The CDR3 totals 16 residues. The data were obtained in a study of T cells after yellow fever vaccination. TCRdb redid the calling of the 5' RACE reads with MiXCR, one entry per CDR3 protein. The sample shows approximately 110,000 distinct CDR3 sequences, more than 6% of them seen only once. Notes on the study in general: Booster sampling recovered most clones from primary vaccination (96% CD4, 80% to 90% CD8). A limited proportion of clonotypes was detected within both the CD4 and CD8 compartments. Bulk-population clonotypes that are abundant could appear as contaminants in FACS-sorted repertoires.

This clonotype originated in a man between 18 and 35 years old who received the YFV17D yellow fever vaccine. This sequence joins TRBV20-1 and TRBJ2-5, with D perhaps given as TRBD1 or TRBD2 (7 bases each). The source was CD4+ T cells sorted from PBMCs, collected more than 8 days after the first yellow fever vaccination. The CDR3 nucleotides read TGCAGTGCGCCAGGGGGGGGGACAACGTACCAAGAGACCCAGTACTTC. The encoded protein is CSAPGGGTTYQETQYF.